This T cell receptor beta chain was sequenced during a study of OX40 agonist ivuxolimab in advanced cancers. V was pared by 2 bases and J by 4 bases, with 11 bases between. In germline, CDR1 is MNHEY, CDR2 SVGAGI. The CDR3 is 14 residues long. Assay: immunoSEQ multiplex PCR; the TCRdb copy retains only in-frame clones and omits some. The repertoire has about 16,000 clones, around 84% of them found once; the top ten carry approximately 0.7%. The receptor comes from an adult with an advanced solid tumor such as melanoma, head and neck, liver or kidney cancer. V usage is TRBV6-5 and J usage is TRBJ1-2; possible D gene TRBD1, 6 bases. The starting material was CD4+ or CD8+ T cells sorted from blood, obtained in a trial of the OX40 agonist ivuxolimab. The CDR3 loop reads CASSYNGRGYGYTF. The CDR3 DNA is TGTGCCAGCAGTTACAATGGCAGGGGCTATGGCTACACCTTC.